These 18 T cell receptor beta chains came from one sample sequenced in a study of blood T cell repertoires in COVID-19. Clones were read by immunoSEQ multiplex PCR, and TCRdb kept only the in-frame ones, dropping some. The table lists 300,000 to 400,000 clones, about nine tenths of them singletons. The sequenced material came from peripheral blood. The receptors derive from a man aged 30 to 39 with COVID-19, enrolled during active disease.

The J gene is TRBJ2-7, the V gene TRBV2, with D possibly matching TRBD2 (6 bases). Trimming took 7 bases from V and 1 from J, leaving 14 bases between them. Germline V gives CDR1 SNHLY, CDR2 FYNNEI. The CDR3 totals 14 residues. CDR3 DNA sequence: TGTGCCAGCATCAGGGACTCGAAATCCTACGAGCAGTACTTC. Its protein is CASIRDSKSYEQYF.

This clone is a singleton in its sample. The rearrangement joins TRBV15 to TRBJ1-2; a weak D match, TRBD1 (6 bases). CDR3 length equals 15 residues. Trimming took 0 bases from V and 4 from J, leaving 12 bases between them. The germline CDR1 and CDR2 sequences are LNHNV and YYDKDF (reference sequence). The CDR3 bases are TGTGCCACCAGCAGAGATGTGGGGGCTGGCTATGGCTACACCTTC. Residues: CATSRDVGAGYGYTF.

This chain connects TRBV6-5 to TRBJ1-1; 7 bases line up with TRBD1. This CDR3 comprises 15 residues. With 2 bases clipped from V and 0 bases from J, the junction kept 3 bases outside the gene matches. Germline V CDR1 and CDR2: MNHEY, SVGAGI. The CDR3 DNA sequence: TGTGCCAGCAGTTACACAGGGGCGCTGAACACTGAAGCTTTCTTT. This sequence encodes CASSYTGALNTEAFF.

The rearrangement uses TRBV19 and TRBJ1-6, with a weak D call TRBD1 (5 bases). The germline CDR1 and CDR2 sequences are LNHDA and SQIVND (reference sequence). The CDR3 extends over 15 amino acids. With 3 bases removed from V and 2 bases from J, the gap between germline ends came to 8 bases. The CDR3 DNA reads TGTGCCAGTAGTATCCCAGGGACCTATAATTCACCCCTCCACTTT. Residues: CASSIPGTYNSPLHF.

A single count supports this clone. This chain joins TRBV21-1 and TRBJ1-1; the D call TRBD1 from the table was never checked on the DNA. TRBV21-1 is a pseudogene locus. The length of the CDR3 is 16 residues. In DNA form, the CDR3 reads TGTGCCAGCAGCACGGGGACAGGAAAAATGAACACTGAAGCTTTCTTT. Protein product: CASSTGTGKMNTEAFF.

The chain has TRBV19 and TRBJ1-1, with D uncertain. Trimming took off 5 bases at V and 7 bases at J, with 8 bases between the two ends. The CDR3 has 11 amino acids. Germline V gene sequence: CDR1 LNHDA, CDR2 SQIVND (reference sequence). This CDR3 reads CASSSRYEAFF. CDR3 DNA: TGTGCCAGTAGTTCCCGTTATGAAGCTTTCTTT.

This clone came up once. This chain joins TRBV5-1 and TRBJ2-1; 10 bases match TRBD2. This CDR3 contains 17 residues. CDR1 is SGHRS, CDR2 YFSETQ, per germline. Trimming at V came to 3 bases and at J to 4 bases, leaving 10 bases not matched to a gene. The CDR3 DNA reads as TGCGCCAGCAGCTCACCACCGGGACTAGCGAGTTACAATGAGCAGTTCTTC. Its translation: CASSSPPGLASYNEQFF.

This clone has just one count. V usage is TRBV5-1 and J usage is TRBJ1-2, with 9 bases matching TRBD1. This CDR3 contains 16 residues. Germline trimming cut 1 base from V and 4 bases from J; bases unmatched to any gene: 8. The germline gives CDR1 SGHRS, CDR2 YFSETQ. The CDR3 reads CASSLSGDRDGYGYTF. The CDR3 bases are TGCGCCAGCAGCTTGAGTGGGGACAGGGATGGCTATGGCTACACCTTC.

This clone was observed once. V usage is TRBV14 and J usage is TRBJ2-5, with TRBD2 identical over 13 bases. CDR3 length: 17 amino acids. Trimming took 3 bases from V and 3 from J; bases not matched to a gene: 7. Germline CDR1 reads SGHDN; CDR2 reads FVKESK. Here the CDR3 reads CASSHRTSGRGEETQYF. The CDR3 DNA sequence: TGTGCCAGCAGCCATCGGACTAGCGGGAGAGGCGAAGAGACCCAGTACTTC.

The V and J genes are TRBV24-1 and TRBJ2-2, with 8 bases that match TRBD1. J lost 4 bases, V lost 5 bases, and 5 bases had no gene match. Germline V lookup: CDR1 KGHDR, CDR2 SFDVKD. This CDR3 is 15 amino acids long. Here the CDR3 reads CATSGTGGGTGELFF. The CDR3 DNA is TGTGCCACCAGTGGTACAGGGGGAGGCACCGGGGAGCTGTTTTTT.

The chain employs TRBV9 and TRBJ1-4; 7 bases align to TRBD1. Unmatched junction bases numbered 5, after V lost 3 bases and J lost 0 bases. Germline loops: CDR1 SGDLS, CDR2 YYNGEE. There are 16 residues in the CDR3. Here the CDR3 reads CASSGGQDATNEKLFF. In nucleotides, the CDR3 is TGTGCCAGCAGCGGAGGACAGGATGCAACTAATGAAAAACTGTTTTTT.

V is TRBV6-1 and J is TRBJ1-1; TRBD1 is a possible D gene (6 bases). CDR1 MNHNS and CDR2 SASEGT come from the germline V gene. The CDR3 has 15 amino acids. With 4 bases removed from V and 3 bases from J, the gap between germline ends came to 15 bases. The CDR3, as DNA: TGTGCCAGCAGTGCCCGGGCCCCAGGGGACACTGAAGCTTTCTTT. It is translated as CASSARAPGDTEAFF.

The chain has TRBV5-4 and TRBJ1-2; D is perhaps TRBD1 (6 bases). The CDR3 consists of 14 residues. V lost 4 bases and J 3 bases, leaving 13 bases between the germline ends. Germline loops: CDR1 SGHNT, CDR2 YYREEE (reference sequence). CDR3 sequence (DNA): TGTGCCAGCAGCGAGGGGCAGGGGTACTATGGCTACACCTTC. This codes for CASSEGQGYYGYTF.

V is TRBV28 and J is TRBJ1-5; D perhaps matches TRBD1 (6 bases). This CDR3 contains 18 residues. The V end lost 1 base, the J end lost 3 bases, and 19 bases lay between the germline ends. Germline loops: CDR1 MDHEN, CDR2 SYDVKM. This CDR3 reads CASSLFGQLFIPNQPQHF. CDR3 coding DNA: TGTGCCAGCAGTTTATTTGGACAGCTCTTCATTCCCAATCAGCCCCAGCATTTT.

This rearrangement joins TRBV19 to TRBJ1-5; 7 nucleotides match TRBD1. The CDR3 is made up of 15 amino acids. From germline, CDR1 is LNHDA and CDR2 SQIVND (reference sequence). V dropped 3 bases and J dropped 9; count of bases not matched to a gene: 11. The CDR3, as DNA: TGTGCCAGTAGTATGACCCGGGACAGCCTGGGGCCCCAGCATTTT. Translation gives CASSMTRDSLGPQHF.

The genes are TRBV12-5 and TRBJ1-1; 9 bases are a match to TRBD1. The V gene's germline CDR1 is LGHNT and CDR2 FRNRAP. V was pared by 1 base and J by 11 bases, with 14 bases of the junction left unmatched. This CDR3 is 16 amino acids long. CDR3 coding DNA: TGTGCTAGTGGTTTGGGCACCGGGACAGGGCCCCCGTGGGCTTTCTTT. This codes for CASGLGTGTGPPWAFF.

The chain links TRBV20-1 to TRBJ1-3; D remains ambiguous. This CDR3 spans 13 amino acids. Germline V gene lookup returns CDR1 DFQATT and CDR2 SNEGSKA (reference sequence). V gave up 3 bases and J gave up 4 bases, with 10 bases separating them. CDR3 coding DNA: TGCAGTGCTAGTACCCCCCAGGGAAACACCATATATTTT. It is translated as CSASTPQGNTIYF.

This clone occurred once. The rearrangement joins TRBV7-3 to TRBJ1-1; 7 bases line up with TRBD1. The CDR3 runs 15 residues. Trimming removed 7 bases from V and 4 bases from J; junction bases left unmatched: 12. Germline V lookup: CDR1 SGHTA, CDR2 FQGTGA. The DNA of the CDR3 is TGTGCCAGCACCTCGGGACAGTGGGTTGGCACTGAAGCTTTCTTT. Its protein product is CASTSGQWVGTEAFF.